These T cell receptor beta chains were read from a single sample in a study of tumor-infiltrating lymphocytes in primary liver carcinoma. TCRdb used MiXCR to reprocess the multiplex PCR reads, holding one entry per CDR3 protein. Here the sample spans fewer than 75,000 distinct CDR3 sequences, over 60% being singletons. The specimen sequenced was liver tumor tissue from sampling region 4. Receptors were obtained from a man aged 35 to 55 with primary liver carcinoma and hepatitis B virus infection. Both conserved end residues are part of each CDR3. Some rows mark clone size as missing; the rest say once, few, many or name a class of expanded clone.

CASSRGQEIMNTEALF,TRBV14,16,.
CASSQEYGRGLWTEVFF,TRBV4-2,17,.
CTSSLQLRNPEQYF,TRBV13,14,.
CASSLDSNEQFF,TRBV11-3,12,large
CSVVLTTDTQYF,TRBV29-1,12,many
CATSPIGNEQFF,TRBV11-2,12,few
CTSSQVLAGGHEQYF,TRBV4-3,15,.
CSARGDGPNYGYTF,TRBV20-1,14,.
CSVRTSGSWIDTQYF,TRBV29-1,15,once
CASTEMGNQPQHF,TRBV25-1,13,.
CASNFTDNEQYF,TRBV12-3/TRBV12-4,12,.
CASPGRWYEQYF,TRBV4-1,12,.
CASSTSDREKQSQHF,TRBV28,15,.
CASPPDGEGSAGTQYF,TRBV18,16,.
CASSLGNRASSYNEQFF,TRBV11-2,17,many
CASSRIGGSYGLYF,TRBV11-2,14,.
CSVGLGQQETHYF,TRBV29-1,13,.
CGSIPPGLAGGDEQYF,TRBV6-1,16,.
CATSDPPRANEQFF,TRBV24-1,14,many
CASGPSWGFVNTEAFF,TRBV11-2,16,.
CACRAIYDQYF,TRBV6-2/TRBV6-3,11,.
CASRPTRGVNYGYAF,TRBV6-5,15,.
CAITKRSRLAGGFYYEQYF,TRBV10-3,19,.
CSAMTFGTVTPYEQYF,TRBV29-1,16,.
CASTPGFQGYTF,TRBV6-5,12,.
CASSGMGAPGEPFF,TRBV2,14,.
CASNLEFGGGSPLHF,TRBV6-5,15,once
CASSLPGTRPYEQFF,TRBV5-6,15,.
CAISLGLAGVTGELSF,TRBV10-3,16,once
CVSSSPGTSGRSAQYF,TRBV7-8,16,.
CASSQDSRGLGSYNEQFF,TRBV4-3,18,many
CPTGQGSTNEKLFF,TRBV12-3/TRBV12-4,14,.
CTSSIFAQDGDTEAFF,TRBV4-2,16,many
CAGSFLLDYGYTF,TRBV25-1,13,.
CARSLETSGNIGELFF,TRBV11-2,16,.
CSNSQGDRNYDYTF,TRBV4-1,14,.
CASSEAVDGYKQYF,TRBV6-1,14,.
CASRIAGGSFYEQYF,TRBV12-3/TRBV12-4,15,few
CIISDRGRETQYF,TRBV10-3,13,.
CASSQDWIPNEKLFF,TRBV4-2,15,.
CSAGWVNHEQYF,TRBV29-1,12,.
CASSTGLSTEAFF,TRBV6-5,13,.
CVSSVQGVTNEKLFF,TRBV6-1,15,.
CASSHTGNTGELFF,TRBV9,14,.
CVSSYTGGSSHGYTF,TRBV11-2,15,.
CASRQKEGTNAQYF,TRBV4-1,14,.
CTRTIDNYINQPQHF,TRBV6-2/TRBV6-3,15,.
CACSLGSVISGEQYF,TRBV11-2,15,.
CVISERDEGEQFF,TRBV10-3,13,.
CAISQAPGGGKGTQYF,TRBV11-2,16,.
CANSAVAGWVNNEQFF,TRBV14,16,many